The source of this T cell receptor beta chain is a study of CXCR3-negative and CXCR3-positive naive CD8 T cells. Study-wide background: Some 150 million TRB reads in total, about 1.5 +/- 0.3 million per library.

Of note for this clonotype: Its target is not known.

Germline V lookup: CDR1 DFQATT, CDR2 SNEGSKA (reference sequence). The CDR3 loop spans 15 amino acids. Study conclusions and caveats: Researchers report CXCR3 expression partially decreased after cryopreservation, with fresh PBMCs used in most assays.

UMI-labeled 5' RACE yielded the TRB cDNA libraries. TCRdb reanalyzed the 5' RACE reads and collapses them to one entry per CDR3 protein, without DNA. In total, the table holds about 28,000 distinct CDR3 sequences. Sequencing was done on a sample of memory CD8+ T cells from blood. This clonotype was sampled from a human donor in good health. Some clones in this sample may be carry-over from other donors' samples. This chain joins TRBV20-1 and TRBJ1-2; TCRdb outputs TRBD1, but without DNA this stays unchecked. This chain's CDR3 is CSATGDRRPNYGYTF.